This section outlines one T cell receptor beta chain sequence together with its context. Its matching antigen is unknown. This sample stems from a study of blood T cells in healthy people across ages. Study-wide points: It was found that TCR beta diversity correlated strongly with the percentage of naive T cells.

Total RNA, at least 5 micrograms per sample, came from PBMCs. The authors ran a second PCR of 7 to 11 cycles using a sample-barcoded 5' primer and a J-beta primer mix. TCRdb reanalysed the 5' RACE reads using MiXCR and keeps one entry per CDR3 protein. The sample has about 1.6 million distinct CDR3 sequences, about 31% seen once; the top ten hold about 11%. Sequencing used blood. The receptor's source is a woman in her twenties or thirties in good health.

In DNA, the CDR3 is TGCGCCAGCAGCCAAGATCCGAGGGACAGACCCTGGTTTAACTATGGCTACACCTTC. It specifies CASSQDPRDRPWFNYGYTF. V is TRBV4-1 and J is TRBJ1-2; 7 bases fit TRBD1. With V trimmed by 0 bases and J by 1 base, 14 bases remained unmatched. This CDR3 contains 19 residues. Germline V gene sequence: CDR1 MGHRA, CDR2 YSYEKL.